This TCR beta chain comes out of a study of technical replicates of blood from several donors. This clone appeared once. TCRdb's copy holds only in-frame clones and misses some; the assay was immunoSEQ multiplex PCR. The sample consists of tens of thousands of clones, roughly 94% of them appearing once. Germline V gene data show CDR1 as SGHAT and CDR2 as FQNNGV. This CDR3 spans 13 amino acids. The J segment lost 3 bases and the V segment lost 8 bases, leaving 4 bases of the junction unmatched. The TCR comes from a human donor in good health. Sequenced input: T cells isolated from PBMCs. V usage is TRBV11-2 and J usage is TRBJ1-5; 7 bases match TRBD1. CDR3 region: CASGDSLNQPQHF. The CDR3 coding sequence is TGTGCCAGCGGGGACAGCCTCAATCAGCCCCAGCATTTT.